This TCR beta chain was sequenced in a study of chemoradiotherapy in HPV16-positive cancers. This table comes from immunoSEQ multiplex PCR, and its TCRdb copy is limited to in-frame clones, with some not included. The table has about 7,000 clones, 74% seen once. V lost 0 bases to trimming and J lost 3 bases, with 9 bases between them. Germline-derived CDR1 and CDR2 are SGHTS and YDEGEE. This CDR3 region has 15 residues. The sequence came from a human donor with HPV-associated anogenital cancer. The V call is TRBV5-8, the J call TRBJ2-2; a weak D match, TRBD2 (5 bases). The sample consisted of tumor tissue, taken from a patient who underwent chemoradiotherapy. The CDR3 DNA sequence: TGTGCCAGCAGCTTGGAAAGGACTCACACCGGGGAGCTGTTTTTT. Translation: CASSLERTHTGELFF.